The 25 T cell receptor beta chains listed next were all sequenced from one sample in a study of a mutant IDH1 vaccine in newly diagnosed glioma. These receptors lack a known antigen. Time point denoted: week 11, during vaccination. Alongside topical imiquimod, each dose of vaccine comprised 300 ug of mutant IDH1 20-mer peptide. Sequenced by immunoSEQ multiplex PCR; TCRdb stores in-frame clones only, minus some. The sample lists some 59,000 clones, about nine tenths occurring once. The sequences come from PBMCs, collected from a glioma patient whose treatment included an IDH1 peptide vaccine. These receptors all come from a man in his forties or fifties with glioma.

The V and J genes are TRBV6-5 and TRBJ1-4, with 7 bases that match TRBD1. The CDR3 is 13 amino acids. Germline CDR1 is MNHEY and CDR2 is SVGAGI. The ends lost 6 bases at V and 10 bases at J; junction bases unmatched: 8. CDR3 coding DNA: TGTGCCAGCAGGGAACCAGGGGGGGGAAAACTGTTTTTT. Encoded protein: CASREPGGGKLFF.

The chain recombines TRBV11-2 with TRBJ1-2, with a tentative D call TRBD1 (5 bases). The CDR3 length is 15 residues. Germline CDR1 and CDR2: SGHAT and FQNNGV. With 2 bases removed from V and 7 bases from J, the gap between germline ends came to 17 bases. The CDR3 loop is CASSLLGSRTSGYTF. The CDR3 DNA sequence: TGTGCCAGCAGCTTACTGGGCAGCAGGACAAGTGGCTACACCTTC.

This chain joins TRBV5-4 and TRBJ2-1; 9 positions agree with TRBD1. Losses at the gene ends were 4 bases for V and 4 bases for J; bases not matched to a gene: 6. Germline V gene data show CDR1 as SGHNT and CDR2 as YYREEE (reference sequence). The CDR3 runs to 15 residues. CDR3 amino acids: CASSPGQGGYNEQFF. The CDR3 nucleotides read TGTGCCAGCAGCCCGGGACAGGGCGGGTACAATGAGCAGTTCTTC.

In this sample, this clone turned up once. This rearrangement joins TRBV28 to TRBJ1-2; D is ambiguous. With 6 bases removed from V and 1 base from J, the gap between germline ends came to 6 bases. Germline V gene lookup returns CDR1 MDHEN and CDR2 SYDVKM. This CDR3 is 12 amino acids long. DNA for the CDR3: TGTGCCAGCAGCACTCTTAACTATGGCTACACCTTC. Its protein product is CASSTLNYGYTF.

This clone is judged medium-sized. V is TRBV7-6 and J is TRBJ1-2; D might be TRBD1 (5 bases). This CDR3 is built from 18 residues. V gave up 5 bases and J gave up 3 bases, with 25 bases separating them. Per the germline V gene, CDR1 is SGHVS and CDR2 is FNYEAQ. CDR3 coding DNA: TGTGCCAGCAGCCCCTACCTCCCCAGGGAAGGTGGAGACTATGGCTACACCTTC. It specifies CASSPYLPREGGDYGYTF.

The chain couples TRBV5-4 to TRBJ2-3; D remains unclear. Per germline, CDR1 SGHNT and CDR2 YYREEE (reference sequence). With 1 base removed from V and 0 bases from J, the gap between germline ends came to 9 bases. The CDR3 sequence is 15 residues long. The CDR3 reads CASSLLLSSTDTQYF. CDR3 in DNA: TGTGCCAGCAGCTTGCTACTCTCGAGCACAGATACGCAGTATTTT.

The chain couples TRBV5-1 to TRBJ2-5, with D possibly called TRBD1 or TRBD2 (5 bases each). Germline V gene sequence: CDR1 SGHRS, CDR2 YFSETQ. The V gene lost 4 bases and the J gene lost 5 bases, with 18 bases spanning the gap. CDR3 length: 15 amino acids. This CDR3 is CASSVGVVLGETQYF. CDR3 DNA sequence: TGCGCCAGCAGCGTGGGGGTAGTCCTGGGGGAGACCCAGTACTTC.

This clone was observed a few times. The CDR3 DNA reads as TGTGCCAGCAGCTTGAGTGGCACAGATACGCAGTATTTT. Protein: CASSLSGTDTQYF. The chain employs TRBV5-6 and TRBJ2-3; D remains ambiguous. Trimming stripped 1 base from V and 1 base from J, with 4 bases between. In germline, CDR1 is SGHDT, CDR2 YYEEEE. This CDR3 has 13 residues.

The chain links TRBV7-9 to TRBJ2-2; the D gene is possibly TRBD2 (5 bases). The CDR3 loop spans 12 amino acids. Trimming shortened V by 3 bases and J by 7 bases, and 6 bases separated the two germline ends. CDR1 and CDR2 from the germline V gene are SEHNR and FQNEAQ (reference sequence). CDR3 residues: CASSLGDGELFF. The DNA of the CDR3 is TGTGCCAGCAGCTTGGGAGACGGGGAGCTGTTTTTT. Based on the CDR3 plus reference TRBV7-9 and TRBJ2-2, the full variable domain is DTGVSQNPRHKITKRGQNVTFRCDPISEHNRLYWYRQTLGQGPEFLTYFQNEAQLEKSRLLSDRFSAERPKGSFSTLEIQRTEQGDSAMYLCASSLGDGELFFGEGSRLTVL.

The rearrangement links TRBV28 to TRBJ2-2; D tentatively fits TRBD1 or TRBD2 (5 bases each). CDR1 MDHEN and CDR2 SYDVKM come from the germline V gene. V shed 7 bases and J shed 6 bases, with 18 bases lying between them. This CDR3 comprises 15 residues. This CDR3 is CASNNGAGRPGELFF. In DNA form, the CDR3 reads TGTGCCAGCAATAACGGGGCCGGTAGGCCCGGGGAGCTGTTTTTT.

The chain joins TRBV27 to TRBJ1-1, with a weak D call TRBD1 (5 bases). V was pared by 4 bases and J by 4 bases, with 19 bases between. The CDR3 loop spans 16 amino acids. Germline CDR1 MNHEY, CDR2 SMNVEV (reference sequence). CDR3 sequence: CASSSRPPVGGTEAFF. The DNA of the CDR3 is TGTGCCAGCAGTTCCCGCCCCCCAGTGGGGGGCACTGAAGCTTTCTTT.

CDR3 region: CASSLRAEAFF. CDR3 sequence (DNA): TGTGCCAGCAGCTTAAGGGCTGAAGCTTTCTTT. The chain has TRBV7-8 and TRBJ1-1; no clear D gene. Trimming pared 2 bases from V and 6 bases from J, leaving 4 bases between. The CDR3 sequence is 11 residues long. Germline V gene lookup returns CDR1 SGHVS and CDR2 FQNEAQ.

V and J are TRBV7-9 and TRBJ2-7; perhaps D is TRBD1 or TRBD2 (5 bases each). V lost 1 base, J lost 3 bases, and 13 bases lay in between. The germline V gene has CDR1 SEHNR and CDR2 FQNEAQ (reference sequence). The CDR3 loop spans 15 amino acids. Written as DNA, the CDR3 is TGTGCCAGCAGCTTAGTTCAGGGACCTCTCTACGAGCAGTACTTC. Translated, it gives CASSLVQGPLYEQYF.

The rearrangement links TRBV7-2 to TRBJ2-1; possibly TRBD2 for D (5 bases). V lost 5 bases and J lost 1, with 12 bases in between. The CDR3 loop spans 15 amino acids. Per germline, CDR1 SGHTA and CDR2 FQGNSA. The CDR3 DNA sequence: TGTGCCAGCAGCCCTGAGGCGGGTTCCTACAATGAGCAGTTCTTC. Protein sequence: CASSPEAGSYNEQFF.

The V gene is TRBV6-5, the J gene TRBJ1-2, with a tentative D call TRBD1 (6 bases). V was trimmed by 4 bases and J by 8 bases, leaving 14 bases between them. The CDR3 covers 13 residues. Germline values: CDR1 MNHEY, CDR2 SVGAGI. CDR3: CASSSLQGGGYTF. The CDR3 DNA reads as TGTGCCAGCAGTTCGCTACAGGGAGGAGGCTACACCTTC.

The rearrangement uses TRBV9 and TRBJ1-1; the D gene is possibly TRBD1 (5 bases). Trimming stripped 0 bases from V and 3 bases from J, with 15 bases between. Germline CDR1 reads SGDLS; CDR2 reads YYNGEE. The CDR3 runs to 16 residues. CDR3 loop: CASSVDPWGGHTEAFF. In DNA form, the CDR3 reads TGTGCCAGCAGCGTAGATCCTTGGGGGGGACACACTGAAGCTTTCTTT. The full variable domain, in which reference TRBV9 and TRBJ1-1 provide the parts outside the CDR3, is DSGVTQTPKHLITATGQRVTLRCSPRSGDLSVYWYQQSLDQGLQFLIQYYNGEERAKGNILERFSAQQFPDLHSELNLSSLELGDSALYFCASSVDPWGGHTEAFFGQGTRLTVV.

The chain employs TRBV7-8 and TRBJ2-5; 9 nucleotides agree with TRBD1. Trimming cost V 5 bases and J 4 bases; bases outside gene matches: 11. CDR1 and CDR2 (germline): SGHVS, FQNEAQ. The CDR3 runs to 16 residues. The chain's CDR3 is CASSPRPTGGVETQYF. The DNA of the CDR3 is TGTGCCAGCAGCCCGCGACCGACAGGGGGGGTAGAGACCCAGTACTTC.

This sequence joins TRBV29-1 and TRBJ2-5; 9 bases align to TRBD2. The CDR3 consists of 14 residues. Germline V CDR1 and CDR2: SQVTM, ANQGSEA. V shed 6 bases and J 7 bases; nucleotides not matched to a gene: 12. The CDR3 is CSVTGASGARTQYF. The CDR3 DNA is TGCAGCGTAACCGGGGCTAGCGGGGCACGGACCCAGTACTTC.

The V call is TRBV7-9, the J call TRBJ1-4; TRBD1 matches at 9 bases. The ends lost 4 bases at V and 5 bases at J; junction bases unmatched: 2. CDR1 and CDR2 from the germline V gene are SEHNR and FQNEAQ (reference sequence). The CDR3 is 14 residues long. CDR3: CASSSTGGNEKLFF. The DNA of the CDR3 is TGTGCCAGCAGCTCGACAGGGGGAAATGAAAAACTGTTTTTT.

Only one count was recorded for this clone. The CDR3 region has the DNA TGTGCCAGCAGTCGACAGGGGGCAAGAACTGAAGCTTTCTTT. Translated, it gives CASSRQGARTEAFF. The V call is TRBV6-5, the J call TRBJ1-1; 10 nucleotides line up with TRBD1. The V gene's germline CDR1 is MNHEY and CDR2 SVGAGI. Germline trimming cut 5 bases from V and 5 bases from J; bases unmatched to any gene: 5. CDR3 length equals 14 residues.

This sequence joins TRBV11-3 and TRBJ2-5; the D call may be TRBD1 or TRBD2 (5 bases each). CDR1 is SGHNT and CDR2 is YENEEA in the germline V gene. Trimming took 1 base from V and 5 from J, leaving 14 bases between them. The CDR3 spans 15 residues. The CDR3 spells CASSLGGRGDETQYF. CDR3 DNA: TGTGCCAGCAGCTTAGGTGGTCGGGGCGATGAGACCCAGTACTTC.

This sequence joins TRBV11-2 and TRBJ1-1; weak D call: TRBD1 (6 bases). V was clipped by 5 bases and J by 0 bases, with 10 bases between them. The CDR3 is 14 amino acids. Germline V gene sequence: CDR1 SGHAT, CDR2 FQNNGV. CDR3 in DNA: TGTGCCAGCAGCCCCGGGACAATGAACACTGAAGCTTTCTTT. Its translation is CASSPGTMNTEAFF.

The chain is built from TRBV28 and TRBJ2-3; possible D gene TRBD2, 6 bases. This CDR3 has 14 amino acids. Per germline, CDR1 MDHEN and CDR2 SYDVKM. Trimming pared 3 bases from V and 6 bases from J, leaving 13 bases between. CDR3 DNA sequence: TGTGCCAGCAGTTTGGGTGGGGAGGCCGATACGCAGTATTTT. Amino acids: CASSLGGEADTQYF.

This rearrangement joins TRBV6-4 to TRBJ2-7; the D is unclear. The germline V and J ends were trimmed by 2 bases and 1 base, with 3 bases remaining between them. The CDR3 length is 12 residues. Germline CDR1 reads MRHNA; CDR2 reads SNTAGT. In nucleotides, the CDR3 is TGTGCCAGCAGTGACCCTTCCTACGAGCAGTACGTC. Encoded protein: CASSDPSYEQYV.

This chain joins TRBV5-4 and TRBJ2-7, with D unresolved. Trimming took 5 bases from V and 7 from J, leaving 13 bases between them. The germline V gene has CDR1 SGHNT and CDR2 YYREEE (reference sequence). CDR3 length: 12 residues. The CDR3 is CASSKDLLEQYF. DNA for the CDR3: TGTGCCAGCAGTAAGGACCTCTTGGAGCAGTACTTC.